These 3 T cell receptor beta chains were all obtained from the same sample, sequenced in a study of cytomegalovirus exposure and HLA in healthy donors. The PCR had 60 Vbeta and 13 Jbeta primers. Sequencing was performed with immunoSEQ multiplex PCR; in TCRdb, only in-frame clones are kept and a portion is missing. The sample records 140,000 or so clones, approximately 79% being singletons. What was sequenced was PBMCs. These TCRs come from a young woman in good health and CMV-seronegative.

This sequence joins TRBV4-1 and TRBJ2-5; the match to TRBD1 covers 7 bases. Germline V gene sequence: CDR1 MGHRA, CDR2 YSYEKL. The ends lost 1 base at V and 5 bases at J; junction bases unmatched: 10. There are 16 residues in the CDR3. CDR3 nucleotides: TGCGCCAGCAGCCAAGGGGAAAAGGGACAGTCGGAGACCCAGTACTTC. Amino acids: CASSQGEKGQSETQYF.

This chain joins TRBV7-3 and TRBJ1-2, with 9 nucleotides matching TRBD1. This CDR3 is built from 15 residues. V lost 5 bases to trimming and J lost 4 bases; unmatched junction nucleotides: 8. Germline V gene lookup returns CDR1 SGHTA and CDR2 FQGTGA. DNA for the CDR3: TGTGCCAGCAGCCGAACAGGGGGCGAAGGCTATGGCTACACCTTC. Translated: CASSRTGGEGYGYTF. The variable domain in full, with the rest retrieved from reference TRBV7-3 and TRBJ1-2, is GAGVSQTPSNKVTEKGKYVELRCDPISGHTALYWYRQSLGQGPEFLIYFQGTGAADDSGLPNDRFFAVRPEGSVSTLKIQRTERGDSAVYLCASSRTGGEGYGYTFGSGTRLTVV.

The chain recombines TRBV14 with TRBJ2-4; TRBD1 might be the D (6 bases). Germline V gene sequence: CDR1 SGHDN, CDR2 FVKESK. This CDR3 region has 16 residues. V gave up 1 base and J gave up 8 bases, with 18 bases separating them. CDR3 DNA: TGTGCCAGCAGCCAAGGGTCGGGACATCCCTTGGACATTCAGTACTTC. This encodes CASSQGSGHPLDIQYF.